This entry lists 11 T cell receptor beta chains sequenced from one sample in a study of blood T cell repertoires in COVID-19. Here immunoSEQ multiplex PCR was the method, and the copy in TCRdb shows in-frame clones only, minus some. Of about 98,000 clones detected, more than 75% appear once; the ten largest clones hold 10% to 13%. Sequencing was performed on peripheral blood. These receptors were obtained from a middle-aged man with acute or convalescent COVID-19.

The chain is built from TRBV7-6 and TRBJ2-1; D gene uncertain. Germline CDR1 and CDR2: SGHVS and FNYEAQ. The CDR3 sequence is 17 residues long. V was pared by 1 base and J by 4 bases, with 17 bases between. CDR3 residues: CASSLVPLPLSYNEQFF. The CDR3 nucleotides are TGTGCCAGCAGCTTAGTACCACTCCCCCTATCGTACAATGAGCAGTTCTTC.

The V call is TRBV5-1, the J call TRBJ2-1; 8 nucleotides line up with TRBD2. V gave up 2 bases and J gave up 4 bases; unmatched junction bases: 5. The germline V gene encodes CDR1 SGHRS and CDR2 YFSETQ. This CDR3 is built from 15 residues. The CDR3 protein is CASSLLAEGYNEQFF. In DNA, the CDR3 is TGCGCCAGCAGCTTACTAGCGGAGGGGTACAATGAGCAGTTCTTC.

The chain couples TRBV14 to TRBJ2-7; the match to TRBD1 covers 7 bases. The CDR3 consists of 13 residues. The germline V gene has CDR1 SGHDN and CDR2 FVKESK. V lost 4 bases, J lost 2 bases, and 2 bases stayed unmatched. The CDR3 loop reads CASSRDSPYEQYF. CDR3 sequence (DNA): TGTGCCAGCAGCCGGGACAGCCCCTACGAGCAGTACTTC.

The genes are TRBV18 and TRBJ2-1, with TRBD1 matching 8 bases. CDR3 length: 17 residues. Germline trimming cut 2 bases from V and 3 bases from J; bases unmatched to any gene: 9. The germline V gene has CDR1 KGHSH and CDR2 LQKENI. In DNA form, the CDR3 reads TGTGCCAGCTCACCAACCACAGGGGGAGACCTCTACAATGAGCAGTTCTTC. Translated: CASSPTTGGDLYNEQFF. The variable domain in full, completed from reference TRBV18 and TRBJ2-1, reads NAGVMQNPRHLVRRRGQEARLRCSPMKGHSHVYWYRQLPEEGLKFMVYLQKENIIDESGMPKERFSAEFPKEGPSILRIQQVVRGDSAAYFCASSPTTGGDLYNEQFFGPGTRLTVL.

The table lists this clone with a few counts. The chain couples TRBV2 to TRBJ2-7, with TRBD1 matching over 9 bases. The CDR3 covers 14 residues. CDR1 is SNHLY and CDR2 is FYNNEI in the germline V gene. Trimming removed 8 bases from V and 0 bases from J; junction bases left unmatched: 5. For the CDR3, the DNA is TGTGCCAGCCGGGGACAGGGAATCTCCTACGAGCAGTACTTC. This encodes CASRGQGISYEQYF.

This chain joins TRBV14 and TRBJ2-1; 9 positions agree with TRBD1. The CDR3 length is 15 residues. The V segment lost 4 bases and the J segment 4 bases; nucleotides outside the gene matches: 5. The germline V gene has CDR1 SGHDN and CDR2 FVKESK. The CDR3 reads CASSLTGTGYNEQFF. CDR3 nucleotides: TGTGCCAGCAGCCTAACCGGGACAGGGTACAATGAGCAGTTCTTC.

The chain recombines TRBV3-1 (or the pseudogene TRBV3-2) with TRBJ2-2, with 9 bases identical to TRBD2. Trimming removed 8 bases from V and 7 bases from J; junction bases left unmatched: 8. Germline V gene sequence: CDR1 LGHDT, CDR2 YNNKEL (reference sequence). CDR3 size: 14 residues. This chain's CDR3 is CASGASGIIGELFF. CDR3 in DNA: TGTGCCAGCGGGGCTAGCGGGATAATCGGGGAGCTGTTTTTT.

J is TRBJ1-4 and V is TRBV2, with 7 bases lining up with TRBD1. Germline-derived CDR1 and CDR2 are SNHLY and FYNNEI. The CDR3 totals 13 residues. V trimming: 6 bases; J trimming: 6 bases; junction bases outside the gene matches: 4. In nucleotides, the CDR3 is TGTGCCAGCAGAGGGGACAGCGATGAAAAACTGTTTTTT. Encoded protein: CASRGDSDEKLFF.

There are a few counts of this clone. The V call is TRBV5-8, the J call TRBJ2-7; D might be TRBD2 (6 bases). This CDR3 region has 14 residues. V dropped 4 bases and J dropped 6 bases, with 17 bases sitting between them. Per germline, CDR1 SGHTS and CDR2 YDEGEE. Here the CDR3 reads CASSPSVGGSEQYF. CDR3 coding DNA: TGTGCCAGCAGCCCAAGCGTAGGAGGGTCCGAGCAGTACTTC.

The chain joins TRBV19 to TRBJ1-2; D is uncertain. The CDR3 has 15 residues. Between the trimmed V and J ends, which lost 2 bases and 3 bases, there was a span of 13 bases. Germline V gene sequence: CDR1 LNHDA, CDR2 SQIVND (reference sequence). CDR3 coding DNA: TGTGCCAGTAGTATAACCCTGGAGGCCTACTATGGCTACACCTTC. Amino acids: CASSITLEAYYGYTF.

For the CDR3, the DNA is TGTGCCTCCCCTGGGAGCGGGGGAAACACCATATATTTT. Translated, it gives CASPGSGGNTIYF. This chain links TRBV30 with TRBJ1-3; D not resolved. The V end was cut by 7 bases, the J end by 4 bases, with 14 bases between. CDR1 and CDR2 (germline): GTSNPN, SVGIG (reference sequence). This CDR3 comprises 13 residues.